This T cell receptor (beta chain) was retrieved from a study of blood T cells in healthy people across ages. Study-level findings and limits: There were more naive CD4+ cells and higher diversity in long-lived donors than in aged donors.

V shed 7 bases and J shed 6 bases, with 19 bases lying between them. CDR3 length: 16 residues. Germline-derived CDR1 and CDR2 are MDHEN and SYDVKM. Primed by a sample-barcoded 5' primer and a J-beta primer mix, a second PCR proceeded for 7 to 11 cycles. Each CDR3 protein is one row after TCRdb ran MiXCR on the 5' RACE reads. The data contain 600,000 to 850,000 distinct CDR3 sequences, roughly 41% of them seen just once; the ten biggest clones take up roughly 20%. As for this clonotype: No antigen is known for it.

Input material: blood. This clonotype originated in a woman between 55 and 75 years old in good health. The chain is built from TRBV28 and TRBJ1-6, with a possible D match to TRBD1 (5 bases). The CDR3 DNA follows: TGTGCCAGCAAGGACGGGGCAGGGAAGGGTAATTCACCCCTCCACTTT. It encodes CASKDGAGKGNSPLHF.